The 20 T cell receptor beta chains in this list originate from one sample, sequenced in a study of blood T cell repertoires in COVID-19. Clones were read by immunoSEQ multiplex PCR, and TCRdb kept only the in-frame ones, dropping some. The data contain a few hundred thousand clones, 80% to 90% of them seen just once; the ten biggest clones take up less than 6.5%. The specimen sequenced was peripheral blood. The receptors derive from an older woman who had recovered from COVID-19.

V and J are TRBV2 and TRBJ1-1; no clear D. The V end was cut by 7 bases, the J end by 3 bases, with 15 bases between. The germline gives CDR1 SNHLY, CDR2 FYNNEI. This CDR3 region has 14 residues. As DNA, the CDR3 is TGTGCCAGCATGCTAGTACGTGGCGACACTGAAGCTTTCTTT. Its protein product is CASMLVRGDTEAFF.

This chain connects TRBV2 to TRBJ1-2; D is unresolved. Per the germline V gene, CDR1 is SNHLY and CDR2 is FYNNEI. The CDR3 runs 13 residues. Trimming cost V 7 bases and J 7 bases, with 16 bases left between them. This chain's CDR3 is CASNPYRGVGYTF. The CDR3 nucleotides read TGTGCCAGCAACCCGTACCGGGGAGTTGGCTACACCTTC.

V and J are TRBV29-1 and TRBJ2-5; the match to TRBD2 covers 8 bases. CDR1 is SQVTM and CDR2 is ANQGSEA in the germline V gene. The CDR3 extends over 16 amino acids. With 6 bases clipped from V and 2 bases from J, the junction kept 14 bases outside the gene matches. The CDR3 sequence: CSVLEAVPGGQETQYF. DNA for the CDR3: TGCAGCGTCCTTGAAGCCGTTCCGGGGGGGCAAGAGACCCAGTACTTC.

The chain carries TRBV5-1 and TRBJ2-7, with D tentatively TRBD2 (7 bases). V lost 4 bases and J 5 bases, leaving 16 bases between the germline ends. Germline V gene lookup returns CDR1 SGHRS and CDR2 YFSETQ. The CDR3 covers 14 residues. The CDR3 protein is CASSRGAGNHEQYF. In DNA, the CDR3 is TGCGCCAGCAGCCGGGGGGCAGGGAACCACGAGCAGTACTTC.

The rearrangement uses TRBV6-5 and TRBJ1-2; possible D gene TRBD1, 5 bases. The CDR3 runs 10 residues. Germline lookup yields CDR1 MNHEY and CDR2 SVGAGI. The V gene lost 7 bases and the J gene lost 7 bases, with 7 bases spanning the gap. The CDR3 DNA follows: TGTGCCAGCAAAGGGGTTGGCTACACCTTC. It translates to CASKGVGYTF.

As concerns this clone: A read error may produce the germline difference seen at one junction end. CDR3 region: CASSSPRQGSHEQYF. DNA for the CDR3: TGTGCCAGCAGCTCCCCTCGACAGGGCTCCCACGAGCAGTACTTC. This chain uses TRBV5-5 with TRBJ2-7; 7 bases are a match to TRBD1. The CDR3 spans 15 residues. CDR1 and CDR2 (germline): SGHKS, YYEKEE (reference sequence).

This clone turned up a few times. The chain couples TRBV5-1 to TRBJ2-7; 7 bases fit TRBD1. The CDR3 length is 14 residues. Germline V lookup: CDR1 SGHRS, CDR2 YFSETQ. V trimming: 0 bases; J trimming: 1 base; junction bases outside the gene matches: 1. The chain's CDR3 is CASSLGGQSYEQYF. CDR3 coding DNA: TGCGCCAGCAGCTTGGGGGGACAGTCCTACGAGCAGTACTTC.

This clone has just one count. V usage is TRBV5-5 and J usage is TRBJ1-1; the D is unclear. The CDR3 runs 14 residues. Trimming cost V 4 bases and J 1 base, with 11 bases left between them. Germline V gives CDR1 SGHKS, CDR2 YYEKEE (reference sequence). CDR3 sequence: CASSRFRGNTEAFF. The DNA of the CDR3 is TGTGCCAGCAGCCGTTTTCGCGGGAACACTGAAGCTTTCTTT.

This chain connects TRBV6-6 to TRBJ2-6, with D tentatively TRBD2 (5 bases). This CDR3 contains 17 residues. The ends were cut back, 5 bases at V and 3 bases at J, with 17 bases in the middle. Germline V CDR1 and CDR2: MNHNY, SVGAGI (reference sequence). CDR3 loop: CASSPYLAGLGANVLTF. The CDR3 DNA reads as TGTGCCAGCAGTCCCTACCTGGCGGGCCTTGGGGCCAACGTCCTGACTTTC.

J is TRBJ1-5 and V is TRBV5-6; a possible D gene is TRBD1 (6 bases). The CDR3 consists of 14 residues. Trimming cost V 2 bases and J 5 bases, with 11 bases left between them. Germline CDR1 and CDR2: SGHDT and YYEEEE. Here the CDR3 DNA reads TGTGCCAGCAGCTTCCGGGACACCGATCAGCCCCAGCATTTT. Translating it yields CASSFRDTDQPQHF.

This chain links TRBV3-1 (or the pseudogene TRBV3-2) with TRBJ2-7; possible D gene TRBD2, 5 bases. CDR3 length equals 14 residues. CDR1 and CDR2 (germline): LGHDT, YNNKEL (reference sequence). The V end lost 1 base, the J end lost 4 bases, and 11 bases lay between the germline ends. The CDR3 region is CASSQGALAYEQYF. The CDR3, as DNA: TGTGCCAGCAGCCAAGGGGCGCTAGCATACGAGCAGTACTTC.

The chain is built from TRBV19 and TRBJ1-1; maybe TRBD1 (6 bases). V was clipped by 7 bases and J by 8 bases, with 23 bases between them. The CDR3 is 15 amino acids. Germline CDR1 LNHDA, CDR2 SQIVND (reference sequence). The CDR3 nucleotides read TGTGCCAGTAACTCCGGTCAGGGGCTAAGTGAAGAAGCTTTCTTT. It translates to CASNSGQGLSEEAFF.

This clone has only one observation. The CDR3 DNA sequence: TGTGCCAGCAGCGTCCGGACTAGCGGGGGGACATCCTACAATGAGCAGTTCTTC. Protein product: CASSVRTSGGTSYNEQFF. V is TRBV11-2 and J is TRBJ2-1, with 14 bases fitting TRBD2. This CDR3 has 18 amino acids. From germline, CDR1 is SGHAT and CDR2 FQNNGV. V was pared by 5 bases and J by 1 base, with 7 bases of the junction left unmatched.

This sequence joins TRBV4-2 and TRBJ1-5, with 10 bases identical to TRBD1. The V gene's germline CDR1 is LGHNA and CDR2 YNFKEQ. The CDR3 contains 21 residues. With V trimmed by 0 bases and J by 0 bases, 14 bases remained unmatched. The CDR3 DNA reads TGTGCCAGCAGCCAAGATCCGCGACAGGGGGCAGGGGACTATAGCAATCAGCCCCAGCATTTT. This sequence encodes CASSQDPRQGAGDYSNQPQHF.

The chain joins TRBV10-3 to TRBJ2-1; 7 bases align to TRBD2. The trim removed 0 bases at V and 8 bases at J, leaving 7 bases unmatched. Looked up from germline, CDR1 is ENHRY and CDR2 is SYGVKD. The CDR3 has 15 residues. The CDR3 DNA reads as TGTGCCATCAGTGAGTCGGCAGGACTAGTCGATGAGCAGTTCTTC. Translation gives CAISESAGLVDEQFF.

This chain uses TRBV4-2 with TRBJ2-5; TRBD2 is a possible D gene (5 bases). Trimming took 0 bases from V and 2 from J, leaving 10 bases between them. Germline values: CDR1 LGHNA, CDR2 YNFKEQ. The CDR3 consists of 15 residues. CDR3 sequence (DNA): TGTGCCAGCAGCCAAGAGGAGCGGCCTCAAGAGACCCAGTACTTC. This translates into CASSQEERPQETQYF.

This chain links TRBV4-3 with TRBJ1-6; D gene unclear. Trimming cost V 1 base and J 7 bases, with 14 bases left between them. This CDR3 comprises 16 residues. Germline V gene data show CDR1 as LGHNA and CDR2 as YSLEER. The CDR3 region is CASSQVTRTPNSPLHF. CDR3 DNA sequence: TGCGCCAGCAGCCAAGTCACCAGGACTCCAAATTCACCCCTCCACTTT.

The CDR3 region is CASSYSTARGGYTF. The CDR3 DNA reads as TGTGCCAGCAGTTACTCGACAGCCCGTGGGGGCTACACCTTC. J is TRBJ1-2 and V is TRBV6-5, with D perhaps matching TRBD1 (5 bases). CDR1 and CDR2 (germline): MNHEY, SVGAGI. CDR3 length: 14 amino acids. Trimming pared 0 bases from V and 8 bases from J, leaving 13 bases between.

V and J are TRBV2 and TRBJ2-1; 7 nucleotides align to TRBD1. Germline V gene data show CDR1 as SNHLY and CDR2 as FYNNEI. Trimming took 6 bases from V and 7 from J; bases not matched to a gene: 15. The CDR3 is 16 residues long. This chain's CDR3 is CASRSFPGGGKNEQFF. CDR3 sequence (DNA): TGTGCCAGCAGGAGCTTTCCAGGGGGTGGGAAGAATGAGCAGTTCTTC. Full variable domain (rest looked up from reference TRBV2 and TRBJ2-1): EPEVTQTPSHQVTQMGQEVILRCVPISNHLYFYWYRQILGQKVEFLVSFYNNEISEKSEIFDDQFSVERPDGSNFTLKIRSTKLEDSAMYFCASRSFPGGGKNEQFFGPGTRLTVL.

The gene calls are TRBV5-4 and TRBJ2-5; D may be TRBD1 (6 bases). The CDR3 consists of 17 residues. Germline CDR1 and CDR2: SGHNT and YYREEE (reference sequence). V gave up 2 bases and J gave up 1 base, with 18 bases separating them. In DNA, the CDR3 is TGTGCCAGCAGCTTCACGTTAACACAGGGTCCCCAAGAGACCCAGTACTTC. The encoded protein is CASSFTLTQGPQETQYF.